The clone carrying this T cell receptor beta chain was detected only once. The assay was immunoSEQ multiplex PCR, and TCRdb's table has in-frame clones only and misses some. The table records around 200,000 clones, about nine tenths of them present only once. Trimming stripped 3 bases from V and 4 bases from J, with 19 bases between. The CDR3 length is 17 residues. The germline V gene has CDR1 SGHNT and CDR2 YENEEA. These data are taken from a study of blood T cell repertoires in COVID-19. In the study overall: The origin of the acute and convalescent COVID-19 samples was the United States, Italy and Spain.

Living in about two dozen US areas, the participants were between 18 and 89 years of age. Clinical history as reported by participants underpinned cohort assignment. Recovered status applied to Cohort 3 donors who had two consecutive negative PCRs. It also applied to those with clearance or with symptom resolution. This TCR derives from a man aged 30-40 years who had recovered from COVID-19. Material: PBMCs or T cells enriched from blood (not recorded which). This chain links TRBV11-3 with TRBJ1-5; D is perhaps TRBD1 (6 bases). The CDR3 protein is CASSFFTGQRINQPQHF. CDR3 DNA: TGTGCCAGCAGCTTCTTTACTGGACAGAGAATAAATCAGCCCCAGCATTTT.